This TCR beta chain is drawn from a study of shared clonotypes between healthy human individuals. The study's findings and limits: Sorted-subset samples were not fully sequenced, rarefaction indicated. Generally, naive subsets came out with larger estimated richness than memory subsets.

Repertoires were generated with immunoSEQ multiplex PCR, while TCRdb's copy carries only in-frame clones and drops some. In the table there are 2 million to 2.5 million clones, 85% to 95% of which are singletons. The study drew its donors from healthy HIV-negative adults without recent acute infections or vaccinations. This CDR3 has 16 residues. V lost 1 base and J 7 bases, leaving 17 bases between the germline ends. CDR1 is LNHNV, CDR2 YYDKDF, per germline (reference sequence). Regarding this clone: Its antigen is not known.

Sequencing was done on a sample of naive CD4+ T cells from PBMCs. Specified subset: CD45RA+ positively selected. The receptor was derived from a man younger than 30 in good health. Some clones in this sample may be carry-over from other donors' samples. This rearrangement joins TRBV15 to TRBJ2-1; D tentatively fits TRBD1 or TRBD2 (6 bases each). CDR3 residues: CATSRASGGRQNEQFF. Written as DNA, the CDR3 is TGTGCCACCAGCAGAGCCTCCGGGGGCAGGCAAAATGAGCAGTTCTTC.